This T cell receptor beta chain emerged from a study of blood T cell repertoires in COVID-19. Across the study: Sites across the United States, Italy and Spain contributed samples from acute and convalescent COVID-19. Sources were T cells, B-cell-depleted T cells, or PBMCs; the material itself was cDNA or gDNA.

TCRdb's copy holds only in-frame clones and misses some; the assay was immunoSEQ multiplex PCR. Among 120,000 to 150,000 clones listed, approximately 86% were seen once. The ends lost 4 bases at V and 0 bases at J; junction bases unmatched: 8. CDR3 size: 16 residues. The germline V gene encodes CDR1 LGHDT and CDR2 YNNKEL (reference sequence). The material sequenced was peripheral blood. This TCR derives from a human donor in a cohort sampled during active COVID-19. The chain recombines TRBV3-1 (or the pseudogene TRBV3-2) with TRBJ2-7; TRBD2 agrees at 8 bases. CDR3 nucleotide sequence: TGTGCCAGCAGCCTCGGACTAGCTGGGAGCTCCTACGAGCAGTACTTC. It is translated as CASSLGLAGSSYEQYF.